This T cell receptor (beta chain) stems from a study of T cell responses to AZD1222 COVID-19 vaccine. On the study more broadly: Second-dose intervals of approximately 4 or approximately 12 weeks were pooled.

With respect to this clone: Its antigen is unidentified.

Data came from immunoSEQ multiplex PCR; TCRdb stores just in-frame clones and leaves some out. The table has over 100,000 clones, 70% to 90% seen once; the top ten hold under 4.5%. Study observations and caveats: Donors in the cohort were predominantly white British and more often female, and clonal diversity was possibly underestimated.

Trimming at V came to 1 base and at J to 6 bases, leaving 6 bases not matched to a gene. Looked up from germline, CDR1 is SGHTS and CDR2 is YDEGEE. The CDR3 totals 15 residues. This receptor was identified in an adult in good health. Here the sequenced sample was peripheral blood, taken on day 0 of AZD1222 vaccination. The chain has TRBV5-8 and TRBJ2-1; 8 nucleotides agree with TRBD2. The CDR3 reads CASSLFGGAGNEQFF. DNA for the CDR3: TGTGCCAGCAGCTTGTTCGGGGGGGCCGGCAATGAGCAGTTCTTC.